This TCR beta chain was sequenced in a study of identical twins. Study-wide points: Cross-sectional statistics, not tracking of the same donors, supported the conclusions.

A universal primer site was added by template switching, and unique molecular identifiers were carried by the cDNA. MiXCR, run by TCRdb on the 5' RACE reads, gives a single entry per CDR3 protein. The table lists about 190,000 distinct CDR3 sequences, approximately 15% of them singletons, with 40% in the top ten. Comments on this clonotype: Its specificity is not known.

The CDR3 covers 10 residues. CDR1 and CDR2 from the germline V gene are SQVTM and ANQGSEA. The V end was cut by 4 bases, the J end by 8 bases, with 6 bases between. The sample was also linked to a second study, of T cells expressing NK-cell markers. That paper notes: The sequencing cohort of eight donors included seven HCMV-seropositive individuals and one seronegative individual. The leading position in the CD3+CD56-NKG2C+ fraction of several donors also went to these clonotypes.

The TCR sequence derives from a young woman in good health. J is TRBJ2-4 and V is TRBV29-1, with D uncertain. The specimen sequenced was CD8+ T cells sorted from blood. The CDR3 region is CSVVQDIQYF. The CDR3, as DNA: TGCAGCGTTGTTCAGGACATTCAGTACTTC. The entire variable domain, with the rest obtained from reference TRBV29-1 and TRBJ2-4, is as follows: SAVISQKPSRDICQRGTSLTIQCQVDSQVTMMFWYRQQPGQSLTLIATANQGSEATYESGFVIDKFPISRPNLTFSTLTVSNMSPEDSSIYLCSVVQDIQYFGAGTRLSVL.